A selection of T cell receptor beta chains follows, all from one sample in a study of OX40 agonist ivuxolimab in advanced cancers. Some clones are missing from TCRdb's copy, which holds only in-frame ones; the method was immunoSEQ multiplex PCR. The sample has tens of thousands of clones, about 70% seen once. Sequenced material: CD4+ or CD8+ T cells sorted from blood, taken in a trial of the OX40 agonist ivuxolimab. The receptors stem from an adult with an advanced solid tumor such as melanoma, head and neck, liver or kidney cancer. The CDR3 runs from the conserved cysteine through the conserved F or W. The order of the fields is CDR3 protein, CDR3 DNA, clone size, D gene, J gene, V gene. The D gene is left open where the match is weak. The listing skips clone size in some rows; elsewhere it reads once, few, many or a size class.

CDR3 protein: CASTFGRLGNTEAFF; CDR3 DNA: TGCGCCAGCACCTTTGGGCGCCTGGGGAACACTGAAGCTTTCTTT; clone size: -; D gene: -; J gene: TRBJ1-1; V gene: TRBV5-1
CDR3 protein: CASDPDRHKNIQYF; CDR3 DNA: TGTGCTAGTGATCCCGACAGACACAAAAACATTCAGTACTTC; clone size: few; D gene: -; J gene: TRBJ2-4; V gene: TRBV12-5
CDR3 protein: CASSQGETEAFF; CDR3 DNA: TGTGCCAGCTCGCAGGGGGAGACTGAAGCTTTCTTT; clone size: -; D gene: TRBD1; J gene: TRBJ1-1; V gene: TRBV18
CDR3 protein: CARLRTDMNTEAFF; CDR3 DNA: TGTGCCAGATTGAGGACAGATATGAACACTGAAGCTTTCTTT; clone size: few; D gene: -; J gene: TRBJ1-1; V gene: TRBV7-7
CDR3 protein: CASTQGSGYTF; CDR3 DNA: TGTGCCAGCACCCAAGGATCTGGCTACACCTTC; clone size: -; D gene: -; J gene: TRBJ1-2; V gene: TRBV6-6
CDR3 protein: CASSEATSGRGANVLTF; CDR3 DNA: TGTGCCAGCAGTGAAGCGACCTCAGGAAGGGGGGCCAACGTCCTGACTTTC; clone size: -; D gene: -; J gene: TRBJ2-6; V gene: TRBV6-1
CDR3 protein: CASGRGVTDTQYF; CDR3 DNA: TGTGCCAGCGGCAGGGGTGTTACAGATACGCAGTATTTT; clone size: -; D gene: -; J gene: TRBJ2-3; V gene: TRBV6-4
CDR3 protein: CASGLPSTDTQYF; CDR3 DNA: TGTGCTAGTGGTTTGCCCTCCACAGATACGCAGTATTTT; clone size: -; D gene: -; J gene: TRBJ2-3; V gene: TRBV12-5
CDR3 protein: CASSLAGDTDTQYF; CDR3 DNA: TGTGCCAGCAGCTTAGCGGGGGACACAGATACGCAGTATTTT; clone size: -; D gene: -; J gene: TRBJ2-3; V gene: TRBV7-2
CDR3 protein: CASSQEGWTNFGGELFF; CDR3 DNA: TGCGCCAGCAGCCAAGAAGGTTGGACCAACTTTGGCGGGGAGCTGTTTTTT; clone size: -; D gene: -; J gene: TRBJ2-2; V gene: TRBV4-1
CDR3 protein: CASSLPPGYGYTF; CDR3 DNA: TGTGCCAGCAGTTTACCCCCGGGGTATGGCTACACCTTC; clone size: -; D gene: -; J gene: TRBJ1-2; V gene: TRBV28
CDR3 protein: CASSSWDRVSPGYTF; CDR3 DNA: TGTGCCAGCAGCTCCTGGGACAGGGTCTCCCCTGGCTACACCTTC; clone size: -; D gene: TRBD1; J gene: TRBJ1-2; V gene: TRBV5-4
CDR3 protein: CASSPTGEETQYF; CDR3 DNA: TGTGCCAGCAGCCCGACAGGGGAAGAGACCCAGTACTTC; clone size: -; D gene: TRBD1; J gene: TRBJ2-5; V gene: TRBV6-5
CDR3 protein: CASSKGSETQYF; CDR3 DNA: TGTGCCAGCAGTAAGGGTTCAGAGACCCAGTACTTC; clone size: -; D gene: -; J gene: TRBJ2-5; V gene: TRBV2
CDR3 protein: CASSESGNYGYTF; CDR3 DNA: TGTGCCAGCTCGGAATCCGGAAACTATGGCTACACCTTC; clone size: -; D gene: -; J gene: TRBJ1-2; V gene: TRBV18
CDR3 protein: CASSVQATYEQYF; CDR3 DNA: TGTGCCAGCAGTGTCCAGGCCACCTACGAGCAGTACTTC; clone size: -; D gene: -; J gene: TRBJ2-7; V gene: TRBV6-1
CDR3 protein: CASSIDRDTGYTF; CDR3 DNA: TGTGCCAGTAGTATAGACAGGGATACTGGCTACACCTTC; clone size: -; D gene: -; J gene: TRBJ1-2; V gene: TRBV19
CDR3 protein: CASSDDRPYGYTF; CDR3 DNA: TGTGCCAGTAGTGATGATAGACCCTATGGCTACACCTTC; clone size: -; D gene: -; J gene: TRBJ1-2; V gene: TRBV19
CDR3 protein: CASSASDRFYEQYF; CDR3 DNA: TGTGCCAGCAGCGCATCGGACAGGTTCTACGAGCAGTACTTC; clone size: few; D gene: TRBD1; J gene: TRBJ2-7; V gene: TRBV6-5
CDR3 protein: CSAKEGGTQYF; CDR3 DNA: TGCAGTGCTAAGGAAGGAGGGACCCAGTACTTC; clone size: few; D gene: -; J gene: TRBJ2-5; V gene: TRBV20-1
CDR3 protein: CASTTTYGEQFF; CDR3 DNA: TGTGCCAGCACCACAACTTATGGTGAGCAGTTCTTC; clone size: -; D gene: -; J gene: TRBJ2-1; V gene: TRBV7-9
CDR3 protein: CASSLAGTDTEAFF; CDR3 DNA: TGTGCCAGCAGTTTAGCTGGGACAGACACTGAAGCTTTCTTT; clone size: once; D gene: TRBD1; J gene: TRBJ1-1; V gene: TRBV28
CDR3 protein: CASTSGGPPTDTQYF; CDR3 DNA: TGCGCCAGCACGAGCGGGGGCCCCCCCACAGATACGCAGTATTTT; clone size: -; D gene: TRBD2; J gene: TRBJ2-3; V gene: TRBV5-1
CDR3 protein: CASSSNTEAFF; CDR3 DNA: TGTGCCAGCAGCTCGAACACTGAAGCTTTCTTT; clone size: -; D gene: -; J gene: TRBJ1-1; V gene: TRBV6-5
CDR3 protein: CASSQRSADWNTEAFF; CDR3 DNA: TGTGCCAGCAGCCAAAGGTCGGCGGATTGGAACACTGAAGCTTTCTTT; clone size: -; D gene: -; J gene: TRBJ1-1; V gene: TRBV11-1